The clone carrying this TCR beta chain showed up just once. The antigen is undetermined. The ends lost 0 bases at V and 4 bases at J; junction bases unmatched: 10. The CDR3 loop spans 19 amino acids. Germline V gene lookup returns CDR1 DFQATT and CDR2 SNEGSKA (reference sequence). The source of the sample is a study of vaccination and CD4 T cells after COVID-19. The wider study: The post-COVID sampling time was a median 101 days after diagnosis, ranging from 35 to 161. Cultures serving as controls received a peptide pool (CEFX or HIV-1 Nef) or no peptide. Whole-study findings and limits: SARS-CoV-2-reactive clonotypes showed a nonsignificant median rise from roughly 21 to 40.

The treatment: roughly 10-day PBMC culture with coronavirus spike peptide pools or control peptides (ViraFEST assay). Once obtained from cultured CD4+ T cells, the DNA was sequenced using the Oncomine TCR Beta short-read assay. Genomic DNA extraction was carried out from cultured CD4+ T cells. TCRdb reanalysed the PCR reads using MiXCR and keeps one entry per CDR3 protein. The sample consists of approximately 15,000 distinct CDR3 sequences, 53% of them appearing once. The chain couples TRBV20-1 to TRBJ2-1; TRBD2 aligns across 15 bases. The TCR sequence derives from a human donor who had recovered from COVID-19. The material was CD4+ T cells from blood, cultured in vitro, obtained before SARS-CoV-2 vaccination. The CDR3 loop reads CSARDLSGLAGGSYNEQFF. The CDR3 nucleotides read TGCAGTGCTAGAGATTTATCAGGACTAGCGGGAGGGTCATACAATGAGCAGTTCTTC.